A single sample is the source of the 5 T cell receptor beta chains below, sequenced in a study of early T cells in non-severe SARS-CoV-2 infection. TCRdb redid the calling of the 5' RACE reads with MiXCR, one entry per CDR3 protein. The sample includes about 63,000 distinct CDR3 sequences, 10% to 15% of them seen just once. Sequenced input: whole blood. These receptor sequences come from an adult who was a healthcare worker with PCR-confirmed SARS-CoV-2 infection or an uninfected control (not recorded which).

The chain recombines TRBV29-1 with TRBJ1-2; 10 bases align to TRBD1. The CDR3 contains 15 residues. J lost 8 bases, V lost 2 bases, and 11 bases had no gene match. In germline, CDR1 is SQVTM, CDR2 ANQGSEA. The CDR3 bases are TGCAGCGTTGAATCCGGGACAGGGGATACAGACGGCTACACCTTC. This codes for CSVESGTGDTDGYTF.

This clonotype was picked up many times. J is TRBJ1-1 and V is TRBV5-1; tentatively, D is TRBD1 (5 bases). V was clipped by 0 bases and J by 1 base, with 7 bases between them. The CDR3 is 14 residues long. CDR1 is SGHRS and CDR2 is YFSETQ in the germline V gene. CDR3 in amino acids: CASSLDGQNTEAFF. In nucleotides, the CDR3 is TGCGCCAGCAGCTTGGATGGACAGAACACTGAAGCTTTCTTT.

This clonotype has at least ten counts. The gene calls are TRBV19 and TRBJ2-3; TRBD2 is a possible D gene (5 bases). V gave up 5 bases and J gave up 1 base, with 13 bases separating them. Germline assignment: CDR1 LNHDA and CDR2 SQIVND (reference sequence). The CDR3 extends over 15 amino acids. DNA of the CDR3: TGTGCCAGTAGTCGCGACTACCCTCGCACAGATACGCAGTATTTT. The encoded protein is CASSRDYPRTDTQYF. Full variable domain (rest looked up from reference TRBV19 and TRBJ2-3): DGGITQSPKYLFRKEGQNVTLSCEQNLNHDAMYWYRQDPGQGLRLIYYSQIVNDFQKGDIAEGYSVSREKKESFPLTVTSAQKNPTAFYLCASSRDYPRTDTQYFGPGTRLTVL.

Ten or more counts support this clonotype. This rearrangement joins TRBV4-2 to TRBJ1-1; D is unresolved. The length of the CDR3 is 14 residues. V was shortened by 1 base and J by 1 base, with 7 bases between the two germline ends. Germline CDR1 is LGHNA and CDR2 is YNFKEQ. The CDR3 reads CASSQVGRNTEAFF. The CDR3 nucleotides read TGTGCCAGCAGCCAAGTTGGTAGGAACACTGAAGCTTTCTTT.

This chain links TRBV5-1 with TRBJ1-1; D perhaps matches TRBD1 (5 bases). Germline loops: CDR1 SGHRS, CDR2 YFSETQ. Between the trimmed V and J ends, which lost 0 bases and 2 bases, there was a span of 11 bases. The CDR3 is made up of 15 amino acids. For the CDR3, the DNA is TGCGCCAGCAGCTTGGCCGGGACGGTCAACACTGAAGCTTTCTTT. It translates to CASSLAGTVNTEAFF.